This T cell receptor beta chain originates from a study of T cell changes during pregnancy in multiple sclerosis. Germline assignment: CDR1 SGHKS and CDR2 YYEKEE (reference sequence). This CDR3 is 16 amino acids long. The V gene end was trimmed by 4 bases and the J gene end by 6 bases; junction bases not matched to a gene: 11. Some clones are missing from TCRdb's copy, which holds only in-frame ones; the method was immunoSEQ multiplex PCR. The sample records around 30,000 clones, roughly 90% being singletons. The TCR was taken from a female donor in good health, enrolled as a control in a pregnancy study. This chain links TRBV5-5 with TRBJ1-5; TRBD1 aligns across 9 bases. The specimen was CD4+ T cells from peripheral blood mononuclear cells, collected in the third trimester of pregnancy. The CDR3 DNA reads TGTGCCAGCAGCACCGCGGACAGGGGAGGTGGTCAGCCCCAGCATTTT. As protein: CASSTADRGGGQPQHF. Full variable domain (outside the CDR3, taken from reference TRBV5-5 and TRBJ1-5): DAGVTQSPTHLIKTRGQQVTLRCSPISGHKSVSWYQQVLGQGPQFIFQYYEKEERGRGNFPDRFSARQFPNYSSELNVNALLLGDSALYLCASSTADRGGGQPQHFGDGTRLSIL.